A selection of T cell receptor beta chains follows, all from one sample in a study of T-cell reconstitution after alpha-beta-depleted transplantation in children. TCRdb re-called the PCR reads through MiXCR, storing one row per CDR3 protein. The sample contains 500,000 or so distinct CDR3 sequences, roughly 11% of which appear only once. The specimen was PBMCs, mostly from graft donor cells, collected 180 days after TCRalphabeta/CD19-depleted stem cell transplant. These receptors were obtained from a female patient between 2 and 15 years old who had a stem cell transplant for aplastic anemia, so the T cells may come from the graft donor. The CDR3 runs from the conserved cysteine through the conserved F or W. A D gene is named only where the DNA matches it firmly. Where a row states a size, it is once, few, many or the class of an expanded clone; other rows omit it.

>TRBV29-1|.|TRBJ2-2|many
CSVESWGNTGELFF
TGCAGCGTTGAATCTTGGGGGAACACCGGGGAGCTGTTTTTT
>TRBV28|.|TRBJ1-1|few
CASRGRKSNTEAFF
TGTGCCAGCAGGGGGAGGAAATCGAACACTGAAGCTTTCTTT
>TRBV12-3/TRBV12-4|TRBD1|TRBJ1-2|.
CASSFAPGQLYGYTF
TGTGCCAGCAGTTTTGCCCCGGGACAGCTTTATGGCTACACCTTC
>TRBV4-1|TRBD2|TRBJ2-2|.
CASSQSLARPWGDTGELFF
TGCGCCAGCAGCCAATCACTAGCGCGACCCTGGGGCGACACCGGGGAGCTGTTTTTT
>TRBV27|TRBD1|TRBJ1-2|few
CASSRRGTGVGYTF
TGTGCCAGCAGTCGAAGGGGGACAGGGGTCGGCTACACCTTC
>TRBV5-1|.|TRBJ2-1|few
CASSLVVGHEQFF
TGCGCCAGCAGCTTGGTTGTGGGCCATGAGCAGTTCTTC
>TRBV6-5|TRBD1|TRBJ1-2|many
CASSPWTGDGYTF
TGTGCCAGCAGTCCCTGGACAGGCGATGGCTACACCTTC
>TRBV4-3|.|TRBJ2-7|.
CASSQEARFSYEQYF
TGCGCCAGCAGCCAAGAGGCACGGTTCTCCTACGAGCAGTACTTC
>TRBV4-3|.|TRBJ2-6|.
CASSPRGRNSGANVLTF
TGCGCCAGCAGCCCTAGGGGCAGAAACTCTGGGGCCAACGTCCTGACTTTC
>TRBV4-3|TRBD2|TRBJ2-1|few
CASSPIAGVAYNEQFF
TGCGCCAGCAGCCCAATAGCGGGAGTAGCCTACAATGAGCAGTTCTTC
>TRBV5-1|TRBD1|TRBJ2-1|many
CASSWGTGINEQFF
TGCGCCAGCAGCTGGGGGACAGGGATCAATGAGCAGTTCTTC
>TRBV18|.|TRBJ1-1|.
CASSPQLGEDTEAFF
TGTGCCAGCTCACCACAACTGGGGGAGGATACTGAAGCTTTCTTT
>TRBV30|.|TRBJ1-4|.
CAWSPNPGLRHEKLFF
TGTGCCTGGAGCCCTAACCCGGGACTTAGACATGAAAAACTGTTTTTT
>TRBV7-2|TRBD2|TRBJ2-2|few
CASSLGTSGENTGELFF
TGTGCCAGCAGCTTAGGGACTAGCGGGGAGAACACCGGGGAGCTGTTTTTT
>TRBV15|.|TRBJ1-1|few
CATSRGFGKIKNTEAFF
TGTGCCACCAGCAGAGGGTTTGGCAAAATCAAGAACACTGAAGCTTTCTTT
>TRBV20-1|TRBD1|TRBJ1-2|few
CSARAPGQGNYGYTF
TGCAGTGCTAGAGCACCGGGACAGGGGAACTATGGCTACACCTTC
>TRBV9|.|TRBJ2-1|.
CASSVVGSYNEQFF
TGTGCCAGCAGCGTAGTCGGGAGCTACAATGAGCAGTTCTTC
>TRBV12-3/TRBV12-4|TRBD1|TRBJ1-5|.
CASTQGAGQPQHF
TGTGCCAGCACCCAGGGGGCGGGTCAGCCCCAGCATTTT
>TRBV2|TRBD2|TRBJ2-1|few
CASSLTSGSRLEQFF
TGTGCCAGCAGCCTAACTAGCGGGAGTCGTCTTGAGCAGTTCTTC
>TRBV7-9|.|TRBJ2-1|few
CASSLVPLGGERNEQFF
TGTGCCAGCAGCTTAGTCCCCCTTGGGGGAGAAAGGAATGAGCAGTTCTTC
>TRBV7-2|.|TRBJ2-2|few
CASSNQPSGYTGELFF
TGTGCCAGCAGCAACCAACCCTCGGGGTACACCGGGGAGCTGTTTTTT
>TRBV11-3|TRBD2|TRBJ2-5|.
CASSRGLVGLETQYF
TGTGCCAGCAGCCGGGGACTAGTGGGTTTAGAGACCCAGTACTTC
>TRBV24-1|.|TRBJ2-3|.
CATSDPHPSDTQYF
TGTGCCACCAGTGATCCACACCCCTCAGATACGCAGTATTTT
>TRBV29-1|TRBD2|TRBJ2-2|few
CSVPRGLAGITGELFF
TGCAGCGTTCCCCGCGGACTAGCGGGAATTACCGGGGAGCTGTTTTTT
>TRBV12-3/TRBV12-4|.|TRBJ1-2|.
CASTSRGGYTF
TGTGCCAGCACCTCACGTGGTGGCTACACCTTC
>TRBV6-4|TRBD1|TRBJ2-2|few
CASSQGQAPNTGELFF
TGTGCCAGCAGCCAGGGACAGGCCCCAAACACCGGGGAGCTGTTTTTT
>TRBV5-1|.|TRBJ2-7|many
CASNPHWGSYEQYF
TGCGCCAGCAACCCCCACTGGGGATCCTACGAGCAGTACTTC
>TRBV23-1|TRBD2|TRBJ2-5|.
CASSQRLGGETQYF
TGCGCCAGCAGTCAAAGGCTGGGAGGGGAGACCCAGTACTTC
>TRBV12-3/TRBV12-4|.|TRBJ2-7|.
CASSQLLTGFSYEQYF
TGTGCCAGCAGTCAACTGCTTACAGGGTTCTCCTACGAGCAGTACTTC
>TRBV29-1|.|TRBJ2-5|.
CSVDRGRGSVKTQYF
TGCAGCGTTGATAGGGGTAGGGGGAGCGTAAAGACCCAGTACTTC
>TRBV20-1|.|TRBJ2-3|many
CSATVRGTDTQYF
TGCAGTGCCACAGTGAGAGGCACAGATACGCAGTATTTT
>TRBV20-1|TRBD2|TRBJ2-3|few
CSATRGLAGGDTQYF
TGCAGTGCTACAAGGGGACTAGCGGGAGGAGATACGCAGTATTTT
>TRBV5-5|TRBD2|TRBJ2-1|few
CASSTTGGLAGYNEQFF
TGTGCCAGCAGCACGACAGGGGGACTAGCGGGGTACAATGAGCAGTTCTTC
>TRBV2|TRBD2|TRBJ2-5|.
CASTRGGETQYF
TGTGCCAGCACTCGGGGGGGAGAGACCCAGTACTTC
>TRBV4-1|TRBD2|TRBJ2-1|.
CASRPSGRDNEQFF
TGCGCCAGCAGACCTAGCGGGAGGGATAATGAGCAGTTCTTC
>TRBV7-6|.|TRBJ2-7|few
CASSPPGTYRAHEQYF
TGTGCCAGCAGCCCCCCTGGGACCTACAGGGCCCACGAGCAGTACTTC
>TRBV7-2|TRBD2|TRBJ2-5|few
CASSPRTSGKRKETQYF
TGTGCCAGCAGCCCTAGGACTAGCGGGAAAAGAAAAGAGACCCAGTACTTC
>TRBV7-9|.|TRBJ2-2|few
CASSLDLRTGELFF
TGTGCCAGCAGCTTAGACTTACGAACCGGGGAGCTGTTTTTT
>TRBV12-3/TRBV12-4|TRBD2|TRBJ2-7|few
CASSLMRETYEQYF
TGTGCCAGCAGTTTAATGCGGGAGACCTACGAGCAGTACTTC
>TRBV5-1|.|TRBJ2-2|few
CASSLEWNTGELFF
TGCGCCAGCAGCTTAGAGTGGAACACCGGGGAGCTGTTTTTT
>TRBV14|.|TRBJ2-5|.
CASSQGQARGETQYF
TGTGCCAGCAGCCAAGGGCAGGCCCGCGGAGAGACCCAGTACTTC
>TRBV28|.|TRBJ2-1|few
CASSPAGTGIYNEQFF
TGTGCCAGCAGTCCCGCCGGGACGGGGATTTACAATGAGCAGTTCTTC
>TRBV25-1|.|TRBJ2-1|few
CASSEYRGQSHNEQFF
TGTGCCAGCAGTGAATATCGCGGACAGAGCCACAATGAGCAGTTCTTC
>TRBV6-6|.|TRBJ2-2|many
CASSYSRFGELFF
TGTGCCAGCAGTTACTCGAGGTTCGGGGAGCTGTTTTTT
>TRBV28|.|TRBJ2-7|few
CASSWLTAYEQYF
TGTGCCAGCAGCTGGCTGACGGCCTACGAGCAGTACTTC
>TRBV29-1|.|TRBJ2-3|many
CSAMGVTQYF
TGCAGCGCCATGGGGGTTACGCAGTATTTT
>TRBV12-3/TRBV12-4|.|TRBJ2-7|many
CASSLAAYEQYF
TGTGCCAGCAGTTTGGCAGCCTACGAGCAGTACTTC
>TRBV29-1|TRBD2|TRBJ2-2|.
CSVEDLRRHSGRGANTGELFF
TGCAGCGTTGAAGATCTTCGAAGGCATAGCGGGAGGGGGGCGAACACCGGGGAGCTGTTTTTT
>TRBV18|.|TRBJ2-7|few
CASSPDFRTRGEQYF
TGTGCCAGCTCACCTGATTTTAGGACTAGGGGGGAGCAGTACTTC
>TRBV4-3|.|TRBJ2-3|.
CASSQVVTTDTQYF
TGCGCCAGCAGCCAAGTTGTCACCACAGATACGCAGTATTTT
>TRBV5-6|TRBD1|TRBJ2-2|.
CASSYRGPTNTGELFF
TGTGCCAGCAGCTACAGGGGTCCCACGAACACCGGGGAGCTGTTTTTT
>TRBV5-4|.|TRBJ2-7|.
CASSLEGSYYEQYF
TGTGCCAGCAGCTTGGAAGGCAGCTACTACGAGCAGTACTTC
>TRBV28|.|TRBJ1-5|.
CASSGQLNQPQHF
TGTGCCAGCTCCGGACAGCTCAATCAGCCCCAGCATTTT
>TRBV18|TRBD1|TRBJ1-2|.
CASSQQGAQSNYGYTF
TGTGCCAGCTCACAACAGGGGGCGCAGTCCAACTATGGCTACACCTTC
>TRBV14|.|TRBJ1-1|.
CASSQDLRRIEAFF
TGTGCCAGCAGCCAAGATTTAAGGCGGATTGAAGCTTTCTTT